What follows are 20 T cell receptor beta chains derived from one specimen sequenced in a study of identical twins. One entry per CDR3 protein, called by TCRdb with MiXCR from the 5' RACE reads. The sample holds some 790,000 distinct CDR3 sequences, approximately 18% seen once. These data also formed part of another study, on T cells expressing NK-cell markers.

Source material: PBMCs. The receptors shown here come from a woman younger than 35 in good health.

The rearrangement links TRBV12-3 or TRBV12-4 to TRBJ2-3; 10 bases line up with TRBD2. This CDR3 is 15 amino acids long. J lost 3 bases, V lost 5 bases, and 5 bases had no gene match. The CDR3 here is CASSPWTSGTDTQYF. The CDR3 DNA sequence: TGTGCCAGCAGTCCATGGACTAGCGGTACAGATACGCAGTATTTT.

This clonotype turned up a few times. V gene TRBV7-9 combines with J gene TRBJ2-2; D uncertain. Trimming took 5 bases from V and 4 from J, leaving 8 bases between them. CDR3 length equals 13 residues. Germline CDR1 SEHNR, CDR2 FQNEAQ (reference sequence). The CDR3 sequence: CASSTASTGELFF. The CDR3 bases are TGTGCCAGCAGCACCGCTAGCACCGGGGAGCTGTTTTTT.

V gene TRBV29-1 combines with J gene TRBJ2-1; D may be TRBD1 (5 bases). Germline V gene data show CDR1 as SQVTM and CDR2 as ANQGSEA. V was cut by 8 bases and J by 7 bases, with 21 bases left in between. There are 14 residues in the CDR3. The CDR3 DNA reads TGCAGCATCACCCGGACACTCGAAATGAATGAGCAGTTCTTC. Amino acids: CSITRTLEMNEQFF.

This clonotype has more than one count but fewer than ten. The chain is built from TRBV29-1 and TRBJ1-2, with D uncertain. In germline, CDR1 is SQVTM, CDR2 ANQGSEA. This CDR3 contains 12 residues. The V end was cut by 4 bases, the J end by 6 bases, with 12 bases between. CDR3 sequence (DNA): TGCAGCGTTGCAGAGGGTGCCCATGGCTACACCTTC. Translation gives CSVAEGAHGYTF.

This clonotype was detected only a few times. This sequence joins TRBV25-1 and TRBJ2-5; D is possibly TRBD1 or TRBD2 (6 bases each). V lost 7 bases and J lost 5, with 17 bases in between. Per the germline V gene, CDR1 is MGHDK and CDR2 is SYGVNS. This CDR3 has 14 amino acids. CDR3 amino acids: CASTETGGGETQYF. The CDR3 bases are TGTGCCAGCACCGAAACCGGGGGCGGCGAGACCCAGTACTTC.

This chain joins TRBV10-3 and TRBJ1-4, with D possibly TRBD1 on 5 matching bases. Germline V gene data show CDR1 as ENHRY and CDR2 as SYGVKD. The length of the CDR3 is 16 residues. The V gene lost 6 bases and the J gene lost 0 bases, with 14 bases spanning the gap. The CDR3 DNA is TGTGCCATCAGCGGGTATCGGGGGGCAACTAATGAAAAACTGTTTTTT. This codes for CAISGYRGATNEKLFF.

The J gene is TRBJ2-1, the V gene TRBV27; the match to TRBD1 covers 9 bases. Germline lookup yields CDR1 MNHEY and CDR2 SMNVEV (reference sequence). The CDR3 spans 15 residues. The trim removed 6 bases at V and 7 bases at J, leaving 10 bases unmatched. As DNA, the CDR3 is TGTGCCAGCAGAGTACAGGGGGCATGGGGAAATGAGCAGTTCTTC. Its translation is CASRVQGAWGNEQFF.

This clonotype was found many times. The V gene is TRBV5-1, the J gene TRBJ2-1; D may be TRBD2 (6 bases). Per germline, CDR1 SGHRS and CDR2 YFSETQ. Trimming pared 1 base from V and 6 bases from J, leaving 26 bases between. CDR3 length: 19 amino acids. The CDR3 loop reads CASSLSNLGDWWSGNEQFF. The CDR3 DNA is TGCGCCAGCAGCTTGTCGAACCTTGGGGACTGGTGGTCTGGCAATGAGCAGTTCTTC.

The chain employs TRBV12-3 or TRBV12-4 and TRBJ2-2, with TRBD2 identical over 8 bases. The junction had 14 bases not matched to a gene; V was cut back by 3 bases and J by 2 bases. The CDR3 covers 19 residues. The CDR3 sequence: CASSFVWGAGAANTGELFF. CDR3 bases: TGTGCCAGCAGTTTCGTCTGGGGAGCGGGGGCCGCAAACACCGGGGAGCTGTTTTTT.

This clonotype appeared once. This chain connects TRBV10-3 to TRBJ2-5, with D uncertain. The CDR3 has 14 residues. Trimming removed 4 bases from V and 5 bases from J, with 14 bases in between. The germline CDR1 and CDR2 sequences are ENHRY and SYGVKD. The chain's CDR3 is CAISASAGGETQYF. CDR3 nucleotide sequence: TGTGCCATCAGTGCCTCAGCTGGTGGCGAGACCCAGTACTTC.

Ten or more counts support this clonotype. This chain connects TRBV7-9 to TRBJ1-1, with 7 bases fitting TRBD1. V shed 0 bases, J shed 4 bases, and the junction held 8 bases outside the gene matches. Germline CDR1 reads SEHNR; CDR2 reads FQNEAQ (reference sequence). The CDR3 is 16 amino acids. The chain's CDR3 is CASSLASTGRVTEAFF. CDR3 DNA sequence: TGTGCCAGCAGCTTAGCGTCGACAGGGAGGGTCACTGAAGCTTTCTTT.

This clonotype has a handful of counts. V is TRBV29-1 and J is TRBJ2-2; D is ambiguous. Germline lookup yields CDR1 SQVTM and CDR2 ANQGSEA. Trimming shortened V by 4 bases and J by 3 bases, and 6 bases separated the two germline ends. This CDR3 has 12 amino acids. The CDR3 nucleotides are TGCAGCGTTGCCCGCCACACCGGGGAGCTGTTTTTT. It translates to CSVARHTGELFF.

This clonotype was counted at least ten times. Written as DNA, the CDR3 is TGTGCCAGCAGTTTACTCTCGGGTTCCTACGAGCAGTACTTC. Translating it yields CASSLLSGSYEQYF. V is TRBV12-3 or TRBV12-4 and J is TRBJ2-7; no firm D call. The V and J ends lost 2 bases and 1 base respectively, with 9 bases between them. CDR3 length: 14 amino acids.

This clonotype has a handful of counts. The rearrangement joins TRBV12-5 to TRBJ1-2, with 10 bases identical to TRBD1. Germline V gene sequence: CDR1 LGHNT, CDR2 FRNRAP. The CDR3 has 13 amino acids. Germline trimming cut 5 bases from V and 6 bases from J; bases unmatched to any gene: 3. The CDR3 spells CASGRGQGNGYTF. CDR3 nucleotide sequence: TGTGCTAGTGGTCGGGGACAGGGGAATGGCTACACCTTC.

At least ten counts were recorded for this clonotype. V usage is TRBV7-9 and J usage is TRBJ1-2, with a possible D match to TRBD1 (5 bases). This CDR3 comprises 12 residues. Per the germline V gene, CDR1 is SEHNR and CDR2 is FQNEAQ (reference sequence). The V end was cut by 5 bases, the J end by 4 bases, with 8 bases between. The CDR3 DNA reads TGTGCCAGCAGCGGGGACGGCTATGGCTACACCTTC. Translating gives CASSGDGYGYTF.

This clonotype was detected a few times. V usage is TRBV7-9 and J usage is TRBJ2-1; D perhaps matches TRBD1 (5 bases). The CDR3 has 12 residues. Germline CDR1 reads SEHNR; CDR2 reads FQNEAQ (reference sequence). V lost 6 bases, J lost 5 bases, and 8 bases lay in between. The CDR3 region is CASRDRNNEQFF. In DNA, the CDR3 is TGTGCCAGCAGAGACAGAAACAATGAGCAGTTCTTC. Together with reference TRBV7-9 and TRBJ2-1, the CDR3 gives the full variable domain: DTGVSQNPRHKITKRGQNVTFRCDPISEHNRLYWYRQTLGQGPEFLTYFQNEAQLEKSRLLSDRFSAERPKGSFSTLEIQRTEQGDSAMYLCASRDRNNEQFFGPGTRLTVL.

This clonotype was seen ten or more times. The chain joins TRBV12-5 to TRBJ1-1; 10 bases align to TRBD1. Per the germline V gene, CDR1 is LGHNT and CDR2 is FRNRAP. V lost 6 bases and J lost 0; bases outside the gene matches: 7. The CDR3 sequence is 16 residues long. CDR3 DNA sequence: TGTGCTAGTGGCCCCGGACAGGGGGTTTTGAACACTGAAGCTTTCTTT. It translates to CASGPGQGVLNTEAFF.

The chain uses TRBV4-2 and TRBJ2-4; TRBD2 agrees at 7 bases. The CDR3 extends over 16 amino acids. J gave up 9 bases and V 0 bases, and 11 bases lay outside the gene matches. Germline values: CDR1 LGHNA, CDR2 YNFKEQ. The DNA for the CDR3 is TGTGCCAGCAGCCAAGACCGGGGGGTCCCCGGGTCCATTCAGTACTTC. Encoded protein: CASSQDRGVPGSIQYF.

V is TRBV7-9 and J is TRBJ2-2; TRBD2 agrees at 9 bases. V lost 2 bases to trimming and J lost 1 base; unmatched junction nucleotides: 5. CDR1 and CDR2 from the germline V gene are SEHNR and FQNEAQ (reference sequence). The CDR3 has 17 amino acids. CDR3 coding DNA: TGTGCCAGCAGCTTACGAGCGGGGGGCCGGAACACCGGGGAGCTGTTTTTT. It is translated as CASSLRAGGRNTGELFF.

This clonotype has just a few counts. This chain joins TRBV5-1 and TRBJ2-5; possible D gene TRBD1, 5 bases. The CDR3 has 14 residues. The V gene lost 6 bases and the J gene lost 3 bases, with 15 bases spanning the gap. In germline, CDR1 is SGHRS, CDR2 YFSETQ. As DNA, the CDR3 is TGCGCCAGCAACGTACAGGCAATCGAAGAGACCCAGTACTTC. This translates into CASNVQAIEETQYF. Combining the CDR3 with reference TRBV5-1 and TRBJ2-5 gives the whole variable domain KAGVTQTPRYLIKTRGQQVTLSCSPISGHRSVSWYQQTPGQGLQFLFEYFSETQRNKGNFPGRFSGRQFSNSRSEMNVSTLELGDSALYLCASNVQAIEETQYFGPGTRLLVL.